The 21 T cell receptor beta chains presented below share a single source sample, sequenced in a study of regulatory T cells in long-lasting Graves disease. Arm-PCR of CDR3 regions with iRepertoire HTBI primers generated TCR beta libraries. In TCRdb, the multiplex PCR reads were re-called with MiXCR into one record per CDR3 protein. The sample shows about 240,000 distinct CDR3 sequences, about 19% of them seen only once. The sample's time point: newly diagnosed GD, antithyroid drugs for less than 3 months. PBMCs were the source of the RNA used for TCR sequencing. Source: peripheral blood mononuclear cells (PBMCs), taken at new diagnosis, from a patient treated with antithyroid drugs. These receptors were obtained from a female donor with Graves disease.

Regarding this clonotype: One end of the junction fails to match germline, which may point to a read error. The CDR3 coding sequence is TGCGCCAGCAGCTTAGGCTCCAAGCCCCACGAGCAGTACTTC. Translated, it gives CASSLGSKPHEQYF. The chain recombines TRBV7-2 with TRBJ2-7; D call uncertain. CDR3 length equals 14 residues. CDR1 is SGHTA and CDR2 is FQGNSA in the germline V gene. Filled out from reference TRBV7-2 and TRBJ2-7, the complete variable domain reads GAGVSQSPSNKVTEKGKDVELRCDPISGHTALYWYRQSLGQGLEFLIYFQGNSAPDKSGLPSDRFSAERTGGSVSTLTIQRTQQEDSAVYLCASSLGSKPHEQYFGPGTRLTVT.

This clonotype occurred many times. The CDR3 sequence is CASSVGAGPDTQYF. CDR3 sequence (DNA): TGTGCCAGCAGCGTAGGAGCGGGGCCAGATACGCAGTATTTT. The chain joins TRBV9 to TRBJ2-3; TRBD2 matches at 7 bases. V shed 0 bases and J 4 bases; nucleotides not matched to a gene: 2. CDR1 is SGDLS, CDR2 YYNGEE, per germline. The CDR3 is made up of 14 amino acids.

V usage is TRBV7-2 and J usage is TRBJ2-7, with a weak D call TRBD2 (5 bases). The tail of the sequence fits TRBJ2-5 better, so the J call may be wrong. Germline V gene lookup returns CDR1 SGHTA and CDR2 FQGNSA. This CDR3 is built from 13 residues. This CDR3 reads CASSLVRGETQYF. The CDR3 nucleotides are TGTGCCAGCAGCTTAGTCAGAGGGGAGACCCAGTACTTC.

The chain couples TRBV5-5 to TRBJ1-5; 8 nucleotides match TRBD1. Unmatched junction bases numbered 12, after V lost 4 bases and J lost 3 bases. This CDR3 is 17 amino acids long. Germline V lookup: CDR1 SGHKS, CDR2 YYEKEE (reference sequence). The CDR3 sequence: CASSEGRGQWDNQPQHF. CDR3 coding DNA: TGTGCCAGCAGCGAGGGCAGGGGGCAATGGGACAATCAGCCCCAGCATTTT.

The chain joins TRBV7-2 to TRBJ1-5; D possibly corresponds to TRBD1 (6 bases). The CDR3 is 16 amino acids. Trimming pared 5 bases from V and 4 bases from J, leaving 18 bases between. Germline V lookup: CDR1 SGHTA, CDR2 FQGNSA. For the CDR3, the DNA is TGTGCCAGCAGCCAAGGTGTCGGACAGTCGAATCAGCCCCAGCATTTT. Its translation: CASSQGVGQSNQPQHF. Filled out from reference TRBV7-2 and TRBJ1-5, the complete variable domain reads GAGVSQSPSNKVTEKGKDVELRCDPISGHTALYWYRQSLGQGLEFLIYFQGNSAPDKSGLPSDRFSAERTGGSVSTLTIQRTQQEDSAVYLCASSQGVGQSNQPQHFGDGTRLSIL.

A remark on this clonotype: A much larger clonotype is one base distant, so this may be a read error. The rearrangement links TRBV4-2 to TRBJ2-2, with 14 positions matching TRBD2. The CDR3 covers 17 residues. V was pared by 3 bases and J by 6 bases, with 6 bases of the junction left unmatched. Germline V lookup: CDR1 LGHNA, CDR2 YNFKEQ. CDR3 bases: TGTGCCAGCAGCCAGACTAGCGGGAGGGTGACTGCCGGGGAGCTGTTTTTT. Translation: CASSQTSGRVTAGELFF.

This clonotype has a count of ten or more. The gene calls are TRBV27 and TRBJ2-1; D possibly corresponds to TRBD1 (6 bases). The CDR3 length is 15 residues. The ends were cut back, 6 bases at V and 0 bases at J, with 12 bases in the middle. Germline CDR1 is MNHEY and CDR2 is SMNVEV (reference sequence). Here the CDR3 DNA reads TGTGCCAGCAGACTCGACAGGAGCTCCTACAATGAGCAGTTCTTC. Amino acid sequence: CASRLDRSSYNEQFF.

The chain is built from TRBV19 and TRBJ2-1; the match to TRBD2 covers 11 bases. Germline CDR1 and CDR2: LNHDA and SQIVND (reference sequence). The CDR3 consists of 15 residues. The V gene end was trimmed by 1 base and the J gene end by 4 bases; junction bases not matched to a gene: 0. The DNA for the CDR3 is TGTGCCAGTAGTATAGGACTAGCGGGATACAATGAGCAGTTCTTC. As protein: CASSIGLAGYNEQFF. Complete variable domain (other parts from reference TRBV19 and TRBJ2-1): DGGITQSPKYLFRKEGQNVTLSCEQNLNHDAMYWYRQDPGQGLRLIYYSQIVNDFQKGDIAEGYSVSREKKESFPLTVTSAQKNPTAFYLCASSIGLAGYNEQFFGPGTRLTVL.

This clonotype was detected many times. The CDR3 loop reads CASGLGTSGRAETQYF. For the CDR3, the DNA is TGTGCTAGTGGTTTGGGGACTAGCGGGAGGGCAGAGACCCAGTACTTC. The J gene is TRBJ2-5, the V gene TRBV12-5, with 15 positions matching TRBD2. Trimming removed 1 base from V and 4 bases from J; junction bases left unmatched: 1. This CDR3 is built from 16 residues. The germline gives CDR1 LGHNT, CDR2 FRNRAP.

This clonotype was seen ten or more times. The gene calls are TRBV28 and TRBJ2-3; 10 nucleotides align to TRBD2. Unmatched junction bases numbered 6, after V lost 5 bases and J lost 7 bases. Looked up from germline, CDR1 is MDHEN and CDR2 is SYDVKM. The CDR3 is 14 residues long. CDR3 amino acids: CASSRVAGGNTQYF. CDR3 bases: TGTGCCAGCAGTCGGGTAGCGGGGGGTAATACGCAGTATTTT.

A remark on this clonotype: A much bigger clone sits one base away, suggesting this may be a read error. This sequence joins TRBV19 and TRBJ2-2, with D perhaps matching TRBD1 (6 bases). The CDR3 loop spans 14 amino acids. Germline V gene data show CDR1 as LNHDA and CDR2 as SQIVND (reference sequence). CDR3 coding DNA: TGTGCCAGTAGTCAGGGACACAGACCCGGGGAGCTGCTTTTT. Translated: CASSQGHRPGELLF.

In its sample, this clonotype was seen a few times. The V gene is TRBV7-2, the J gene TRBJ1-3; 11 positions agree with TRBD1. This CDR3 is 15 amino acids long. Losses at the gene ends were 3 bases for V and 4 bases for J; bases not matched to a gene: 2. In germline, CDR1 is SGHTA, CDR2 FQGNSA. CDR3 coding DNA: TGTGCCAGCAGCTTCGGACAGGGGGCCGGAAACACCATATATTTT. Translation: CASSFGQGAGNTIYF.

The J gene is TRBJ1-5, the V gene TRBV10-3; 7 bases are shared with TRBD1. This CDR3 has 14 amino acids. Germline V gene data show CDR1 as ENHRY and CDR2 as SYGVKD. V lost 10 bases to trimming and J lost 5 bases; unmatched junction nucleotides: 11. The CDR3 protein is CASSRPGTDQPQHF. CDR3 coding DNA: TGTGCCAGCAGCCGCCCCGGGACAGATCAGCCCCAGCATTTT.

This clonotype was seen many times. This sequence joins TRBV7-9 and TRBJ2-1; D not certain. V lost 2 bases and J lost 6, with 8 bases in between. Germline CDR1 reads SEHNR; CDR2 reads FQNEAQ (reference sequence). CDR3 length equals 13 residues. The CDR3 DNA sequence: TGTGCCAGCAGCTTACCACTGATCAATGAGCAGTTCTTC. Encoded protein: CASSLPLINEQFF.

On this clonotype itself: This is likely an artifact of a read error, given a far larger clone one base away. Likely a read error: the CDR3 ends without its conserved phenylalanine or tryptophan. This chain uses TRBV5-6 with TRBJ2-3; D is ambiguous. This CDR3 region has 15 residues. Germline CDR1 is SGHDT and CDR2 is YYEEEE. The germline V and J ends were trimmed by 6 bases and 3 bases, with 17 bases remaining between them. The CDR3 DNA follows: TGTGCCAGCAACTCCCCGAGTGCTCTAACAGATACGCAGTATCTT. Translation: CASNSPSALTDTQYL.

This clonotype occurred many times. The chain links TRBV3-1 to TRBJ1-2, with D unresolved. The CDR3 sequence is 15 residues long. Trimming removed 0 bases at V and 7 bases at J, with 15 bases between. Germline loops: CDR1 LGHDT, CDR2 YNNKEL (reference sequence). CDR3 amino acids: CASSQDRTSPGGYTF. The CDR3, as DNA: TGTGCCAGCAGCCAAGATCGAACGAGTCCAGGTGGCTACACCTTC.

J is TRBJ1-2 and V is TRBV7-2; no definite D call. Germline CDR1 and CDR2: SGHTA and FQGNSA. Trimming shortened V by 7 bases and J by 5 bases, and 20 bases separated the two germline ends. The CDR3 spans 15 residues. The CDR3, as DNA: TGTGCCAGCACCTCGGGGTCGCAGGAGCGGTATGGCTACACCTTC. This encodes CASTSGSQERYGYTF.

For this clonotype: A much larger clone lies one base from this, so it may be a read error. The chain has TRBV6-5 and TRBJ2-2, with no clear D. CDR1 and CDR2 (germline): MNHEY, SVGAGI. This CDR3 contains 17 residues. CDR3 sequence reads: CASGYSLIHSNTGELFF. The CDR3 DNA is TGTGCCAGCGGTTACTCGTTGATCCATTCGAACACCGGGGAGCTGTTTTTT.

In the case of this clonotype: At one end the junction does not follow the germline gene, possibly because of a read error. The chain carries TRBV29-1 and TRBJ2-3; D may be TRBD2 (5 bases). The CDR3 covers 15 residues. CDR1 is SQVTM and CDR2 is ANQGSEA in the germline V gene. CDR3 region: CSAEQPLRDTDTQYF. CDR3 sequence (DNA): TGCAGCGCTGAACAGCCATTGAGGGACACAGATACGCAGTATTTT.

This clonotype has a count of ten or more. This rearrangement joins TRBV11-3 to TRBJ2-5; D tentatively reads TRBD1 or TRBD2 (5 bases each). The V gene lost 4 bases and the J gene lost 4 bases, with 10 bases spanning the gap. This CDR3 is built from 13 residues. Germline CDR1 is SGHNT and CDR2 is YENEEA. The CDR3: CASSSEGLETQYF. The CDR3 DNA is TGTGCCAGCAGCTCTGAGGGGTTAGAGACCCAGTACTTC.

This clonotype appeared many times. The chain couples TRBV20-1 to TRBJ2-5; perhaps D is TRBD1 or TRBD2 (5 bases each). Germline CDR1 and CDR2: DFQATT and SNEGSKA (reference sequence). The V end was cut by 4 bases, the J end by 0 bases, with 15 bases between. There are 15 residues in the CDR3. In DNA form, the CDR3 reads TGCAGTGCTACGGGTCGGGACGTCGACCAAGAGACCCAGTACTTC. It is translated as CSATGRDVDQETQYF.